This TCR beta chain appears in the sequencing data of a study of vaccination and CD4 T cells after COVID-19. The Oncomine TCR Beta short-read assay sequenced DNA from cultured CD4+ T cells. MiXCR, run by TCRdb on the PCR reads, gives a single entry per CDR3 protein. The sample contains more than 3,500 distinct CDR3 sequences, 70% to 80% of which appear only once. Worth noting for this clonotype: Its antigen remains unidentified.

Trimming pared 2 bases from V and 10 bases from J, leaving 12 bases between. From germline, CDR1 is SNHLY and CDR2 FYNNEI. The CDR3 loop spans 14 amino acids. The treatment: roughly 11-day PBMC culture with coronavirus spike peptide pools or control peptides (ViraFEST assay). Expansion of antigen-specific T cells with peptide pools by ViraFEST preceded sequencing of TCRs. The authors swapped half the medium for fresh IL-2 medium on days 3 and 7. The rearrangement uses TRBV2 and TRBJ1-6, with D possibly matching TRBD1 (5 bases). This sequence was found in a human donor who had recovered from COVID-19. The specimen sequenced was CD4+ T cells from blood, cultured in vitro. This CDR3 is CASSESLTGSPLHF. As DNA, the CDR3 is TGTGCCAGCAGTGAAAGCCTTACAGGATCACCCCTCCACTTT.